This T cell receptor (beta chain) was recorded in a study of blood T cell repertoires in COVID-19. Study-wide context: Samples taken during acute and convalescent COVID-19 were collected in the United States, Italy and Spain.

Germline V gene data show CDR1 as SGHNT and CDR2 as YYREEE (reference sequence). V gave up 5 bases and J gave up 2 bases, with 18 bases separating them. The CDR3 sequence is 16 residues long. Those enrolled, adults aged roughly 18 to 100 years, came from roughly 22 US areas. Clinical history reported by participants formed the basis on which cohorts were assigned. Method: immunoSEQ multiplex PCR; TCRdb's copy keeps in-frame clones and lacks some. There are 150,000 to 200,000 clones in the sample; around 82% occur only once, and about 5.5% lies in the top ten. This clone has only a few counts. The material sequenced was PBMCs or T cells enriched from blood (not recorded which). The gene calls are TRBV5-4 and TRBJ2-3; weak D call: TRBD1 (5 bases). The receptor's source is a woman aged 55-70 years with acute COVID-19. For the CDR3, the DNA is TGTGCCAGCAGTGAAGCAGGGTTGAAGGCCACAGATACGCAGTATTTT. This gives the protein CASSEAGLKATDTQYF.